This is a list of T cell receptor beta chains from one sample in a study of OX40 agonist ivuxolimab in advanced cancers. The method was immunoSEQ multiplex PCR; TCRdb's version includes in-frame clones alone and lacks a portion of them. The top ten hold roughly 0.77% of the sample, which has some 58,000 clones, approximately 86% seen once. This specimen consisted of CD4+ or CD8+ T cells sorted from blood, obtained in a trial of the OX40 agonist ivuxolimab. All receptors derive from an adult with an advanced solid tumor such as melanoma, head and neck, liver or kidney cancer. CDR3s include the opening cysteine and the closing phenylalanine or tryptophan. Fields, in order: clone size, D gene, J gene, V gene, CDR3 DNA, CDR3 protein. D genes are given only for firm matches. Clone sizes are given selectively: once, few, many, or a class where the clone is expanded.

>NA|TRBD1|TRBJ2-7|TRBV28
TGTGCCAGCAGTCTTCCTGGGACAGGGGTCATCTACGAGCAGTACTTC
CASSLPGTGVIYEQYF
>few|NA|TRBJ2-6|TRBV7-2
TGTGCCAGCAGCCCAGTCGCCGGGGCCAACGTCCTGACTTTC
CASSPVAGANVLTF
>NA|NA|TRBJ2-1|TRBV7-2
TGTGCCAGCAGCCCGAGAGGTCTTGCGGGGATTAGGAATGAGCAGTTCTTC
CASSPRGLAGIRNEQFF
>NA|TRBD1|TRBJ2-7|TRBV7-2
TGTGCCAGCAGCCTGGGACAGGGGGTAACCTACGAGCAGTACTTC
CASSLGQGVTYEQYF
>NA|TRBD1|TRBJ1-4|TRBV30
TGTGCCTGGAGTCAGGGGGACAATGAAAAACTGTTTTTT
CAWSQGDNEKLFF
>NA|TRBD2|TRBJ2-1|TRBV11-3
TGTGCCAGCAGGCCAACTAGCGGGAGGCTAGGGAATGAGCAGTTCTTC
CASRPTSGRLGNEQFF
>NA|NA|TRBJ2-5|TRBV7-2
TGTGCCAGCAGCCGAGACGTAACCCAAGAGACCCAGTACTTC
CASSRDVTQETQYF
>NA|TRBD1|TRBJ2-7|TRBV11-3
TGTGCCAGCAGCCCTCAGACAGGGGGCTACGAGCAGTACTTC
CASSPQTGGYEQYF
>NA|NA|TRBJ2-1|TRBV7-2
TGTGCCAGCAGCTTAGTTCAGGGCGGGAATGAGCAGTTCTTC
CASSLVQGGNEQFF
>once|TRBD1|TRBJ2-5|TRBV5-1
TGCGCCAGCAGCCCGGTGGGACAGGGGATCGAGACCCAGTACTTC
CASSPVGQGIETQYF
>NA|TRBD2|TRBJ2-3|TRBV30
TGTGCCTGGAGGGTGGGACTAGCGGGAGCGGATACGCAGTATTTT
CAWRVGLAGADTQYF